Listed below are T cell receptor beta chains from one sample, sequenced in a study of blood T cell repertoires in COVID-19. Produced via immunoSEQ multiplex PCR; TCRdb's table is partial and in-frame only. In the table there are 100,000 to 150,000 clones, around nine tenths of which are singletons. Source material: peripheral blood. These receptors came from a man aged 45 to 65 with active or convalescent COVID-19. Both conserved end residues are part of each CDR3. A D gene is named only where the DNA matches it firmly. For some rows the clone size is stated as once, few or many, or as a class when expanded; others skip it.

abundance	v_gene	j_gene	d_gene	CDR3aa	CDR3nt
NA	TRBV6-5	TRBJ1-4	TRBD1	CASRGQGVEKLFF	TGTGCCAGCAGGGGACAGGGGGTTGAAAAACTGTTTTTT
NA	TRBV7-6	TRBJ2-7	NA	CASSLDRGSRDEQYF	TGTGCCAGCAGCTTAGACCGGGGTTCGAGAGACGAGCAGTACTTC
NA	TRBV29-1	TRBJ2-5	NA	CSVGVPETQYF	TGCAGCGTTGGAGTCCCAGAGACCCAGTACTTC
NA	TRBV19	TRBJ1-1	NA	CASSIGSRGSMNTEAFF	TGTGCCAGTAGTATAGGCTCCAGGGGATCCATGAACACTGAAGCTTTCTTT
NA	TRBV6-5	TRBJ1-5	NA	CASSYQGQPQHF	TGTGCCAGCAGTTATCAGGGTCAGCCCCAGCATTTT
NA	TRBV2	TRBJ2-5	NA	CASSPDYQETQYF	TGTGCCAGCAGTCCGGACTATCAGGAGACCCAGTACTTC
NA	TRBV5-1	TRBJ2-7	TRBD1	CASSFSPGQGAYEQYF	TGCGCCAGCAGCTTCTCCCCGGGACAGGGGGCATACGAGCAGTACTTC
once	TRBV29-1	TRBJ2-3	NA	CSAGREMDTQYF	TGCAGCGCGGGTAGAGAAATGGATACGCAGTATTTT
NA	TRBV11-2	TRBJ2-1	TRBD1	CASSSGQGVYNEQFF	TGTGCCAGCAGCTCCGGACAGGGGGTCTACAATGAGCAGTTCTTC
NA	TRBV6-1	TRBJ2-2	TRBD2	CASSDLLAGYTGELFF	TGTGCCAGCAGTGACCTCCTAGCGGGTTATACCGGGGAGCTGTTTTTT
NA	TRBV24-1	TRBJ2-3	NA	CATSDSGLDTQYF	TGTGCCACCAGTGATTCCGGGTTGGATACGCAGTATTTT
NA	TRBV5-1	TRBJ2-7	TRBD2	CASSLPSGATYEQYF	TGCGCCAGCAGCTTGCCTAGCGGGGCCACCTACGAGCAGTACTTC
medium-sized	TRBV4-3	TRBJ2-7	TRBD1	CASSQDNRGTYYEQYF	TGCGCCAGCAGCCAAGATAACAGGGGGACCTACTACGAGCAGTACTTC
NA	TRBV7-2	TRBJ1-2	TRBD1	CASRGNWTGGYGYTF	TGTGCCAGCAGGGGAAACTGGACAGGGGGCTATGGCTACACCTTC
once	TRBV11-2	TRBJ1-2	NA	CATERVYGYTF	TGTGCCACCGAGAGAGTCTATGGCTACACCTTC
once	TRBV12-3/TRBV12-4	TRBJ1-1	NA	CATLGDTYTEAFF	TGTGCCACCCTAGGGGACACCTACACTGAAGCTTTCTTT
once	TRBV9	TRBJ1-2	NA	CASSPRPVQGEEARGYTF	TGTGCCAGCAGCCCGAGACCCGTACAAGGGGAAGAAGCGAGGGGCTACACCTTC
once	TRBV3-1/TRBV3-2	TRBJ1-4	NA	CASRTGGGEKLFF	TGTGCCAGCAGGACAGGAGGCGGTGAAAAACTGTTTTTT
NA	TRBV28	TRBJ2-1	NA	CASSPARGSGNEQFF	TGTGCCAGCAGCCCCGCTCGGGGATCCGGCAATGAGCAGTTCTTC
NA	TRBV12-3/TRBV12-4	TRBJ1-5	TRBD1	CASSRQGNQPQHF	TGTGCCAGCAGTCGACAGGGGAATCAGCCCCAGCATTTT
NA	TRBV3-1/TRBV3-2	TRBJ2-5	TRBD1	CASSQEGQGPGETQYF	TGTGCCAGCAGCCAAGAGGGACAGGGCCCCGGTGAGACCCAGTACTTC
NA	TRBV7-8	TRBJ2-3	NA	CASSLAGAGLVITSTDTQYF	TGTGCCAGCAGCTTAGCAGGGGCAGGGCTAGTTATTACTAGCACAGATACGCAGTATTTT
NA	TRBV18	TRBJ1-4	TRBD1	CASSPKTGSGEKLFF	TGTGCCAGCTCACCAAAGACAGGGTCGGGTGAAAAACTGTTTTTT
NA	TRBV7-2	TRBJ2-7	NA	CASSPNQRGTSYEQYF	TGTGCCAGCAGCCCCAACCAACGCGGGACCTCCTACGAGCAGTACTTC
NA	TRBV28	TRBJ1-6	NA	CASLATVGSPLHF	TGTGCCAGCTTGGCTACAGTAGGATCACCCCTCCACTTT